The sequence of this TCR beta chain was determined in a study of cytotoxic CD8 clonotypes in ibrutinib-treated CLL. Study-wide context: Some 25 partial and 2 complete responses; at median roughly 6 years, around 14 remitted, about twelve progressed. The study's findings and limits: Treatment left the uncommon public clonotypes either contracted or stable in frequency. Clonality went up at the time of ibrutinib response, stayed stable in sustained remission, and later dropped back toward its baseline level at progression.

Concerning this clone itself: Its antigen is unidentified.

The CDR3 has 10 amino acids. V shed 8 bases and J shed 3 bases, with 5 bases lying between them. Germline V CDR1 and CDR2: SGHAT, FQNNGV. The assay was immunoSEQ multiplex PCR, and TCRdb's table has in-frame clones only and misses some. The sample shows roughly 150,000 clones, about 78% of them seen only once. The receptor's source is a human donor with chronic lymphocytic leukemia. The chain joins TRBV11-2 to TRBJ2-7; no reliable D call. The source material was PBMCs, sampled after 24 months of ibrutinib treatment. CDR3 in DNA: TGTGCCAGCGGCGACTACGAGCAGTACTTC. Translating it yields CASGDYEQYF.